One and the same sample provided the 10 T cell receptor beta chains below, sequenced in a study of blood T cell repertoires in COVID-19. Assay used: immunoSEQ multiplex PCR; TCRdb lists only in-frame clones, some missing. The sample carries a few hundred thousand clones, about 91% recorded once. Specimen: peripheral blood. The source of these receptors is a young woman who had recovered from COVID-19.

This clone has a handful of counts. This sequence joins TRBV4-1 and TRBJ1-2; D might be TRBD1 (6 bases). With 4 bases removed from V and 3 bases from J, the gap between germline ends came to 12 bases. The CDR3 covers 14 residues. CDR1 is MGHRA and CDR2 is YSYEKL in the germline V gene. In DNA, the CDR3 is TGCGCCAGCAGCCCTACAGGGTCGGACTATGGCTACACCTTC. Its protein is CASSPTGSDYGYTF.

The V gene is TRBV21-1, the J gene TRBJ2-2; the table's D call, TRBD2, has no DNA check behind it. TRBV21-1 is a documented pseudogene. This CDR3 comprises 12 residues. CDR3 amino acids: CASSKSPGELFF. The CDR3, as DNA: TGTGCCAGCAGCAAATCTCCCGGGGAGCTGTTTTTT.

The genes are TRBV5-6 and TRBJ2-3; maybe TRBD2 (5 bases). This CDR3 has 15 amino acids. Trimming shortened V by 4 bases and J by 2 bases, and 14 bases separated the two germline ends. Germline V lookup: CDR1 SGHDT, CDR2 YYEEEE. The CDR3 reads CASSVSGIHTDTQYF. CDR3 nucleotides: TGTGCCAGCAGCGTGTCCGGGATCCACACAGATACGCAGTATTTT.

In its sample, this clone was seen once. The gene calls are TRBV11-3 and TRBJ2-5; tentatively, D is TRBD1 (5 bases). This CDR3 has 14 amino acids. CDR1 SGHNT and CDR2 YENEEA come from the germline V gene. V was pared by 5 bases and J by 5 bases, with 15 bases between. The CDR3 DNA is TGTGCCAGCAGCACAGGACACCTCACTGAGACCCAGTACTTC. Translating it yields CASSTGHLTETQYF. The variable domain in full, completed from reference TRBV11-3 and TRBJ2-5, reads EAGVVQSPRYKIIEKKQPVAFWCNPISGHNTLYWYLQNLGQGPELLIRYENEEAVDDSQLPKDRFSAERLKGVDSTLKIQPAELGDSAVYLCASSTGHLTETQYFGPGTRLLVL.

V and J are TRBV5-1 and TRBJ2-5; TRBD1 is a possible D gene (6 bases). The germline gives CDR1 SGHRS, CDR2 YFSETQ. Trimming took off 1 base at V and 5 bases at J, with 9 bases between the two ends. CDR3 size: 13 residues. The CDR3 is CASSLWGRETQYF. The CDR3 nucleotides are TGCGCCAGCAGCTTGTGGGGGCGGGAGACCCAGTACTTC.

The chain is built from TRBV4-2 and TRBJ1-6; TRBD1 matches 10 bases. The CDR3 covers 15 residues. The trim removed 1 base at V and 10 bases at J, leaving 4 bases unmatched. Germline loops: CDR1 LGHNA, CDR2 YNFKEQ. This chain's CDR3 is CASSQGETGGSPLHF. The CDR3 DNA follows: TGTGCCAGCAGCCAAGGTGAGACAGGGGGCTCACCCCTCCACTTT.

This chain links TRBV7-9 with TRBJ2-5, with a tentative D call TRBD1 (7 bases). Trimming took 0 bases from V and 5 from J, leaving 19 bases between them. The CDR3 runs 17 residues. Per the germline V gene, CDR1 is SEHNR and CDR2 is FQNEAQ (reference sequence). This CDR3 is CASSLARSEGGQETQYF. In DNA, the CDR3 is TGTGCCAGCAGCTTAGCGCGTTCTGAGGGGGGACAGGAGACCCAGTACTTC.

This clone appeared once. CDR3 bases: TGTGCCAGCAGCCCAAGACAGGGCGCGGGCGTCGAGCAGTACTTC. Its translation: CASSPRQGAGVEQYF. The genes are TRBV5-4 and TRBJ2-7; the match to TRBD1 covers 7 bases. Germline CDR1 SGHNT, CDR2 YYREEE (reference sequence). This CDR3 is 15 amino acids long. Trimming removed 4 bases from V and 6 bases from J; junction bases left unmatched: 13.

The V call is TRBV15, the J call TRBJ1-3; D gene uncertain. Germline V gene sequence: CDR1 LNHNV, CDR2 YYDKDF (reference sequence). V was trimmed by 3 bases and J by 4 bases, leaving 16 bases between them. This CDR3 is 16 amino acids long. The CDR3: CATSRSRGFAGNTIYF. Here the CDR3 DNA reads TGTGCCACCAGCAGGTCACGGGGTTTTGCAGGAAACACCATATATTTT.

With respect to this clone: This sample includes further DNA sequences coding for the same CDR3. The chain uses TRBV28 and TRBJ1-1, with a tentative D call TRBD1 (5 bases). Trimming stripped 2 bases from V and 2 bases from J, with 6 bases between. CDR1 is MDHEN, CDR2 SYDVKM, per germline. This CDR3 is built from 13 residues. The CDR3 DNA reads TGTGCCAGCAGTTTAAGGGGCAACACTGAAGCTTTCTTT. Protein: CASSLRGNTEAFF.